This note documents a single T cell receptor (beta chain) sequence. This record comes from a study of T cell changes during pregnancy in multiple sclerosis. Germline loops: CDR1 KGHSH, CDR2 LQKENI. V trimming: 2 bases; J trimming: 4 bases; junction bases outside the gene matches: 10. The CDR3 contains 18 residues. Assay: immunoSEQ multiplex PCR; the TCRdb copy retains only in-frame clones and omits some. The table has approximately 130,000 clones, around 95% seen once; the top ten hold approximately 0.45%. The sample here was peripheral blood, taken after pregnancy. This clonotype originated in a female donor with multiple sclerosis, enrolled in a pregnancy study. This sequence joins TRBV18 and TRBJ2-7, with 14 bases lining up with TRBD2. CDR3 DNA sequence: TGTGCCAGCTCACCAATGGGTGGGACTAGCGGGAGTAGGTACGAGCAGTACTTC. This translates into CASSPMGGTSGSRYEQYF.